The 31 T cell receptor beta chains in this list originate from one sample, sequenced in a study of T cell responses to AZD1222 COVID-19 vaccine. The data were produced by immunoSEQ multiplex PCR, yet TCRdb's version contains in-frame clones alone and is incomplete. The sample yields 110,000 to 150,000 clones, 85% to 95% seen once. Sequencing used peripheral blood, obtained after recovery from COVID-19. The origin of the receptors is an adult who had recovered from COVID-19.

This rearrangement joins TRBV15 to TRBJ2-7, with TRBD2 matching over 10 bases. Germline V gives CDR1 LNHNV, CDR2 YYDKDF (reference sequence). The CDR3 is 16 amino acids. V trimming: 0 bases; J trimming: 0 bases; junction bases outside the gene matches: 2. CDR3 coding DNA: TGTGCCACCAGCAGAGACTCTAGCGGGAGCTCCTACGAGCAGTACTTC. Translating gives CATSRDSSGSSYEQYF.

This clone appeared once. This chain joins TRBV21-1 and TRBJ2-1; the D call in the table, TRBD2, was not verified against the DNA. TRBV21-1 is a documented pseudogene. The CDR3 loop spans 16 amino acids. The CDR3 region has the DNA TGTGCCAGCAGCAAAGCCGGGACTAGCGGGAGGAGGAGGGGGTTCTTC. Translation gives CASSKAGTSGRRRGFF.

This sequence joins TRBV5-6 and TRBJ2-2; 13 bases map to TRBD2. V dropped 1 base and J dropped 8; count of bases not matched to a gene: 5. CDR1 SGHDT and CDR2 YYEEEE come from the germline V gene. The CDR3 contains 16 residues. Here the CDR3 DNA reads TGTGCCAGCAGCTTGAACGGACTAGCGGGAGTTGGGGAGCTGTTTTTT. Its translation: CASSLNGLAGVGELFF.

This rearrangement joins TRBV10-1 to TRBJ2-5, with D uncertain. Germline CDR1 reads WNHNN; CDR2 reads SYGVQD (reference sequence). Deletions cut 4 bases from V and 4 bases from J, with 10 bases between. This CDR3 has 13 amino acids. DNA for the CDR3: TGCGCCAGCAGTGCAAACGTGCGAGAGACCCAGTACTTC. Translation: CASSANVRETQYF.

V and J are TRBV6-5 and TRBJ2-1, with unresolved D. The CDR3 extends over 12 amino acids. V was cut by 3 bases and J by 8 bases, with 8 bases left in between. Germline CDR1 and CDR2: MNHEY and SVGAGI. The CDR3 sequence is CASSYNIDEQFF. In DNA form, the CDR3 reads TGTGCCAGCAGTTATAATATCGATGAGCAGTTCTTC.

The count of this clone is one. CDR3 residues: CASSLGIWTEAFF. The CDR3 DNA reads as TGTGCCAGCAGTTTGGGTATTTGGACTGAAGCTTTCTTT. The rearrangement uses TRBV6-5 and TRBJ1-1; D remains unclear. Germline V gives CDR1 MNHEY, CDR2 SVGAGI. Trimming removed 4 bases from V and 5 bases from J, with 11 bases in between. This CDR3 has 13 amino acids.

This rearrangement joins TRBV15 to TRBJ2-3, with TRBD2 matching over 11 bases. The ends lost 4 bases at V and 4 bases at J; junction bases unmatched: 1. Germline V CDR1 and CDR2: LNHNV, YYDKDF (reference sequence). This CDR3 contains 14 residues. The CDR3 sequence: CATSKGLAADTQYF. In DNA form, the CDR3 reads TGTGCCACCAGCAAGGGACTAGCGGCAGATACGCAGTATTTT.

The chain joins TRBV6-1 to TRBJ2-2; D is perhaps TRBD2 (6 bases). The CDR3 length is 15 residues. CDR1 MNHNS and CDR2 SASEGT come from the germline V gene. V lost 3 bases to trimming and J lost 0 bases, with 8 bases between them. This chain's CDR3 is CASSDGGTNTGELFF. DNA for the CDR3: TGTGCCAGCAGTGATGGCGGGACGAACACCGGGGAGCTGTTTTTT.

The chain links TRBV19 to TRBJ1-2, with 8 positions matching TRBD1. Germline trimming cut 9 bases from V and 3 bases from J; bases unmatched to any gene: 6. The CDR3 covers 13 residues. Per the germline V gene, CDR1 is LNHDA and CDR2 is SQIVND (reference sequence). Here the CDR3 reads CARRTGFDYGYTF. The CDR3 DNA follows: TGTGCCAGGCGGACAGGGTTTGACTATGGCTACACCTTC.

V gene TRBV28 combines with J gene TRBJ1-3, with D possibly matching TRBD1 (5 bases). Germline values: CDR1 MDHEN, CDR2 SYDVKM. Trimming left V 7 bases short and J 0 bases short, with 13 bases between. The CDR3 loop spans 15 amino acids. As DNA, the CDR3 is TGTGCCAGCAACCCCGGGGGAAACTCTGGAAACACCATATATTTT. Its translation: CASNPGGNSGNTIYF.

This sequence joins TRBV28 and TRBJ1-5; D is uncertain. Germline V CDR1 and CDR2: MDHEN, SYDVKM. This CDR3 has 14 amino acids. Between the trimmed V and J ends, which lost 7 bases and 3 bases, there was a span of 13 bases. For the CDR3, the DNA is TGTGCCAGCACCACGGACGGGTTCAATCAGCCCCAGCATTTT. This codes for CASTTDGFNQPQHF.

This clone was observed a single time. The chain uses TRBV7-6 and TRBJ2-1; 13 bases are a match to TRBD2. CDR3 length: 18 residues. Germline CDR1 reads SGHVS; CDR2 reads FNYEAQ. Trimming at V came to 5 bases and at J to 2 bases, leaving 9 bases not matched to a gene. CDR3 nucleotide sequence: TGTGCCAGCAGCACCCGACTAGCGGGAGGTAGTGCCTACAATGAGCAGTTCTTC. Residues: CASSTRLAGGSAYNEQFF.

This clone showed up just a few times. This sequence joins TRBV6-5 and TRBJ1-2; D is unresolved. The CDR3 is 14 amino acids. Trimming removed 6 bases from V and 8 bases from J, with 19 bases in between. The V gene's germline CDR1 is MNHEY and CDR2 SVGAGI. In DNA, the CDR3 is TGTGCCAGCAGCCCCCGGGGAAACCCTGGGGGCTACACCTTC. It yields the protein CASSPRGNPGGYTF.

The chain is built from TRBV19 and TRBJ1-3; 8 nucleotides align to TRBD1. The CDR3 spans 18 residues. The junction had 13 bases not matched to a gene; V was cut back by 4 bases and J by 2 bases. Per germline, CDR1 LNHDA and CDR2 SQIVND (reference sequence). The CDR3 loop is CASSTRSGTGEPGNTIYF. The CDR3 bases are TGTGCCAGTAGTACGAGATCCGGGACAGGCGAGCCTGGAAACACCATATATTTT.

V and J are TRBV19 and TRBJ2-5; the D gene could be TRBD1 or TRBD2 (5 bases each). This CDR3 spans 16 amino acids. The germline V gene has CDR1 LNHDA and CDR2 SQIVND (reference sequence). V was trimmed by 6 bases and J by 5 bases, leaving 22 bases between them. CDR3: CASSDRPGPTPETQYF. DNA for the CDR3: TGTGCCAGTAGCGACAGACCGGGACCCACCCCGGAGACCCAGTACTTC.

The chain has TRBV18 and TRBJ2-2; a possible D gene is TRBD2 (6 bases). The germline gives CDR1 KGHSH, CDR2 LQKENI. Trimming pared 0 bases from V and 6 bases from J, leaving 8 bases between. The CDR3 totals 14 residues. The CDR3 spells CASSPPGTSGELFF. The CDR3 DNA reads as TGTGCCAGCTCACCACCGGGGACTTCCGGGGAGCTGTTTTTT.

The chain employs TRBV9 and TRBJ1-6; D might be TRBD1 (6 bases). CDR1 is SGDLS and CDR2 is YYNGEE in the germline V gene. Between the trimmed V and J ends, which lost 0 bases and 6 bases, there was a span of 16 bases. The CDR3 has 17 residues. CDR3 in amino acids: CASSVDLGGRGNSPLHF. CDR3 coding DNA: TGTGCCAGCAGCGTAGATCTGGGGGGCAGGGGTAATTCACCCCTCCACTTT.

This rearrangement joins TRBV4-1 to TRBJ1-5, with 7 nucleotides matching TRBD1. The CDR3 extends over 17 amino acids. Germline values: CDR1 MGHRA, CDR2 YSYEKL. V lost 3 bases and J lost 5; bases outside the gene matches: 13. The chain's CDR3 is CASSHDHSDRIHQPQHF. DNA of the CDR3: TGCGCCAGCAGCCACGATCACTCGGACAGGATACATCAGCCCCAGCATTTT.

Note on this clone: One junction end does not reproduce the germline sequence, and a read error may be involved. Different DNA sequences within this sample yield the same CDR3. J is TRBJ2-7 and V is TRBV24-1; weak D call: TRBD1 (5 bases). This CDR3 is 15 amino acids long. Germline V lookup: CDR1 KGHDR, CDR2 SFDVKD. CDR3 nucleotide sequence: TGTGCCACTAGTGATTCCAGGGCCACCTCCTACGAGCAGTACTTC. As protein: CATSDSRATSYEQYF.

The J gene is TRBJ1-1, the V gene TRBV19, with D possibly matching TRBD1 (5 bases). The V gene lost 0 bases and the J gene lost 8 bases, with 19 bases spanning the gap. The germline V gene has CDR1 LNHDA and CDR2 SQIVND (reference sequence). The CDR3 runs to 16 residues. The DNA for the CDR3 is TGTGCCAGTAGTATAGACCCCAATGGGGGGGTGGAGGAAGCTTTCTTT. This sequence encodes CASSIDPNGGVEEAFF.

For the CDR3, the DNA is TGCGCCAGCAGCTTAAGTCCCGGGAGGCCCTACAATGAGCAGTTCTTC. Its translation is CASSLSPGRPYNEQFF. The rearrangement links TRBV5-1 to TRBJ2-1; 7 bases are a match to TRBD2. J was trimmed by 2 bases and V by 2 bases; bases with no gene match: 7. Germline CDR1 is SGHRS and CDR2 is YFSETQ. This CDR3 spans 16 amino acids.

This clone was found many times. V is TRBV4-1 and J is TRBJ2-7; a possible D gene is TRBD1 (5 bases). This CDR3 is 15 amino acids long. Germline values: CDR1 MGHRA, CDR2 YSYEKL. Trimming stripped 3 bases from V and 1 base from J, with 13 bases between. The CDR3 DNA follows: TGCGCCAGCAGCCAGTTAGGGGCCGCTTCCTACGAGCAGTACTTC. It translates to CASSQLGAASYEQYF.

This chain connects TRBV6-5 to TRBJ1-1, with 8 bases fitting TRBD1. Germline trimming cut 2 bases from V and 5 bases from J; bases unmatched to any gene: 7. Germline CDR1 MNHEY, CDR2 SVGAGI. The CDR3 has 15 residues. As DNA, the CDR3 is TGTGCCAGCAGTTACCTAACCAGGGGGCGAACTGAAGCTTTCTTT. It specifies CASSYLTRGRTEAFF.

The chain couples TRBV3-1 (or the pseudogene TRBV3-2) to TRBJ1-5, with unresolved D. The V and J ends lost 1 base and 3 bases respectively, with 7 bases between them. The CDR3 contains 14 residues. Germline values: CDR1 LGHDT, CDR2 YNNKEL (reference sequence). In nucleotides, the CDR3 is TGTGCCAGCAGCCAAGGAGGGAACAATCAGCCCCAGCATTTT. Its translation is CASSQGGNNQPQHF.

The rearrangement uses TRBV5-1 and TRBJ2-3; D assignment may be TRBD1 or TRBD2 (5 bases each). The CDR3 has 14 residues. Germline loops: CDR1 SGHRS, CDR2 YFSETQ. The germline V and J ends were trimmed by 5 bases and 7 bases, with 17 bases remaining between them. DNA of the CDR3: TGCGCCAGCAGGCCAAACTCTGGGGGTTATACGCAGTATTTT. Its protein product is CASRPNSGGYTQYF.

This clone was counted once. The V call is TRBV7-8, the J call TRBJ2-7; D may be TRBD1 or TRBD2 (5 bases each). The ends were cut back, 4 bases at V and 0 bases at J, with 16 bases in the middle. CDR1 SGHVS and CDR2 FQNEAQ come from the germline V gene. The CDR3 consists of 16 residues. DNA of the CDR3: TGTGCCAGCAGCTATTCTAGAGGGGCCAGCTCCTACGAGCAGTACTTC. This encodes CASSYSRGASSYEQYF.

For this clone: A read error is possible here, since a much larger clone lies one base away. The rearrangement joins TRBV5-1 to TRBJ1-2, with D unclear. V lost 0 bases and J lost 3, with 3 bases in between. Germline V gene sequence: CDR1 SGHRS, CDR2 YFSETQ. The CDR3 spans 12 residues. CDR3 protein: CASSLGDYGYTF. The CDR3, as DNA: TGCGCCAGCAGCTTGGGGGACTATGGCTACACCTTC.

V and J are TRBV3-1 (or the pseudogene TRBV3-2) and TRBJ2-7, with D unclear. The CDR3 is made up of 12 amino acids. V was pared by 5 bases and J by 3 bases, with 8 bases between. The germline CDR1 and CDR2 sequences are LGHDT and YNNKEL (reference sequence). CDR3 in amino acids: CASSSLGYEQYF. In DNA form, the CDR3 reads TGTGCCAGCAGCTCACTCGGCTACGAGCAGTACTTC.

The rearrangement links TRBV7-9 to TRBJ2-6, with 14 bases aligning to TRBD2. The V and J ends lost 2 bases and 2 bases, in that order; junction bases with no gene match: 5. This CDR3 has 19 amino acids. Germline values: CDR1 SEHNR, CDR2 FQNEAQ (reference sequence). The CDR3 loop reads CASSLSGLAGVTGANVLTF. In nucleotides, the CDR3 is TGTGCCAGCAGCTTATCGGGACTAGCGGGAGTAACTGGGGCCAACGTCCTGACTTTC.

The CDR3 coding sequence is TGTGCCACCAGCAGCCGGGGCAGGGACTCGAACACCGGGGAGCTGTTTTTT. This sequence encodes CATSSRGRDSNTGELFF. This sequence joins TRBV15 and TRBJ2-2; tentative D call: TRBD2 (6 bases). This CDR3 spans 17 amino acids. Germline CDR1 is LNHNV and CDR2 is YYDKDF (reference sequence). V was pared by 3 bases and J by 0 bases, with 14 bases between.

The genes are TRBV11-2 and TRBJ2-1; a weak D match, TRBD2 (6 bases). CDR1 is SGHAT and CDR2 is FQNNGV in the germline V gene. The CDR3 runs 13 residues. With 0 bases removed from V and 14 bases from J, the gap between germline ends came to 14 bases. CDR3 nucleotide sequence: TGTGCCAGCAGCTTAGATAGGACGGGAGTGGAGTTCTTC. It yields the protein CASSLDRTGVEFF.